One and the same sample provided the 21 T cell receptor beta chains below, sequenced in a study of identical twins (TCRdb year 2016). Library construction relied on 5' RACE. Instrument on record: Illumina HiSeq 2000. The public sequencing data were trimmed at Q25 with fastp and processed into clonotypes with MiXCR by TCRdb, which kept only in-frame beta chains. CDR3 protein duplicates are merged, each entry listing the most common genes and DNA. The sample table holds fewer than 900,000 distinct CDR3 sequences, of which about 20% were seen once. The ten most abundant clones make up approximately 14% of the sample. Another study also made use of these data, one on T cells expressing NK-cell markers.

Specimen: PBMCs. The receptors originated from a woman in her late teens or twenties in good health.

The chain's CDR3 is CASSLATGVFTEAFF. The CDR3 DNA follows: TGCGCCAGCAGCTTGGCGACAGGGGTTTTCACTGAAGCTTTCTTT. The J gene is TRBJ1-1, the V gene TRBV5-1, with TRBD1 matching over 8 bases. With 0 bases clipped from V and 4 bases from J, the junction kept 5 bases outside the gene matches. Germline-derived CDR1 and CDR2 are SGHRS and YFSETQ. The length of the CDR3 is 15 residues.

This clonotype was counted only a few times. This chain connects TRBV29-1 to TRBJ2-1, with 8 bases lining up with TRBD2. The V gene end was trimmed by 1 base and the J gene end by 3 bases; junction bases not matched to a gene: 11. Germline assignment: CDR1 SQVTM and CDR2 ANQGSEA. The CDR3 has 17 residues. The CDR3: CSVEGRGAGGLYNEQFF. The CDR3 DNA reads as TGCAGCGTTGAAGGTCGCGGGGCGGGAGGTCTCTACAATGAGCAGTTCTTC.

The V gene is TRBV5-1, the J gene TRBJ1-2, with no clear D. The V end was cut by 0 bases, the J end by 4 bases, with 7 bases between. The CDR3 extends over 13 amino acids. The germline gives CDR1 SGHRS, CDR2 YFSETQ. The CDR3 spells CASSLDGPYGYTF. DNA of the CDR3: TGCGCCAGCAGCTTGGACGGACCCTATGGCTACACCTTC.

V and J are TRBV20-1 and TRBJ2-5; tentative D call: TRBD2 (6 bases). The length of the CDR3 is 14 residues. V was shortened by 1 base and J by 2 bases, with 11 bases between the two germline ends. From germline, CDR1 is DFQATT and CDR2 SNEGSKA (reference sequence). The CDR3 nucleotides are TGCAGTGCTAGAGTCCGGGGGATGCAAGAGACCCAGTACTTC. This codes for CSARVRGMQETQYF.

CDR3: CATSDRGRTGELFF. As DNA, the CDR3 is TGTGCCACATCCGACAGGGGACGGACCGGGGAGCTGTTTTTT. This chain links TRBV24-1 with TRBJ2-2; 8 nucleotides line up with TRBD1. The CDR3 loop spans 14 amino acids. Germline CDR1 KGHDR, CDR2 SFDVKD. Trimming cost V 10 bases and J 5 bases; bases outside gene matches: 8.

This sequence joins TRBV3-1 and TRBJ2-1, with unresolved D. Germline V gene sequence: CDR1 LGHDT, CDR2 YNNKEL (reference sequence). There are 13 residues in the CDR3. V was pared by 6 bases and J by 8 bases, with 14 bases between. CDR3 protein: CASSPLSFDEQFF. Written as DNA, the CDR3 is TGTGCCAGCAGTCCTTTGAGTTTCGATGAGCAGTTCTTC.

This clonotype was counted between two and nine times. The V gene is TRBV20-1, the J gene TRBJ2-2, with D unclear. The V end lost 5 bases, the J end lost 3 bases, and 19 bases lay between the germline ends. The CDR3 runs to 16 residues. The germline V gene has CDR1 DFQATT and CDR2 SNEGSKA (reference sequence). CDR3 sequence (DNA): TGCAGTGCTCCCGTCAAGGTGGGGTGGTACACCGGGGAGCTGTTTTTT. Residues: CSAPVKVGWYTGELFF.

The chain carries TRBV7-2 and TRBJ2-5, with D perhaps TRBD1 (6 bases). From germline, CDR1 is SGHTA and CDR2 FQGNSA. The germline V and J ends were trimmed by 5 bases and 4 bases, with 14 bases remaining between them. The CDR3 totals 14 residues. The CDR3 nucleotides are TGTGCCAGCAGCGAACAGGGTGGGGGAGAGACCCAGTACTTC. Protein: CASSEQGGGETQYF.

This clonotype was observed many times. V and J are TRBV12-3 or TRBV12-4 and TRBJ1-1; no definite D call. With 8 bases removed from V and 7 bases from J, the gap between germline ends came to 11 bases. The CDR3 covers 11 residues. The chain's CDR3 is CASGLLHEAFF. The CDR3 DNA sequence: TGTGCCAGCGGTCTTCTTCATGAAGCTTTCTTT.

This clonotype was seen a handful of times. The chain employs TRBV20-1 and TRBJ2-2, with no clear D. In germline, CDR1 is DFQATT, CDR2 SNEGSKA (reference sequence). This CDR3 is 15 amino acids long. Trimming stripped 4 bases from V and 0 bases from J, with 12 bases between. CDR3 sequence (DNA): TGCAGTGCTACGGACCAACTGACGAACACCGGGGAGCTGTTTTTT. It yields the protein CSATDQLTNTGELFF.

V gene TRBV10-3 combines with J gene TRBJ1-1; 8 bases agree with TRBD1. This CDR3 region has 15 residues. V was pared by 5 bases and J by 1 base, with 6 bases of the junction left unmatched. The germline gives CDR1 ENHRY, CDR2 SYGVKD. This CDR3 reads CAISSSGTGNTEAFF. In DNA form, the CDR3 reads TGTGCCATCAGTAGTTCCGGGACAGGGAACACTGAAGCTTTCTTT.

This clonotype was detected ten times or more. This chain uses TRBV12-3 or TRBV12-4 with TRBJ1-1, with unresolved D. The CDR3 runs to 14 residues. The V end lost 2 bases, the J end lost 5 bases, and 12 bases lay between the germline ends. This CDR3 is CASSLIREGTEAFF. CDR3 sequence (DNA): TGTGCCAGCAGTTTAATCCGTGAGGGAACTGAAGCTTTCTTT.

J is TRBJ2-6 and V is TRBV3-1, with 8 bases aligning to TRBD1. The V gene end was trimmed by 1 base and the J gene end by 0 bases; junction bases not matched to a gene: 2. In germline, CDR1 is LGHDT, CDR2 YNNKEL (reference sequence). CDR3 length: 17 residues. Here the CDR3 reads CASSQGTGFSGANVLTF. Here the CDR3 DNA reads TGTGCCAGCAGCCAAGGGACAGGGTTCTCTGGGGCCAACGTCCTGACTTTC.

The chain has TRBV9 and TRBJ1-2, with D possibly matching TRBD1 (5 bases). The CDR3 has 15 amino acids. V was pared by 4 bases and J by 0 bases, with 13 bases between. Germline CDR1 and CDR2: SGDLS and YYNGEE. The chain's CDR3 is CASSSSIGANYGYTF. The CDR3 DNA reads as TGTGCCAGCAGCTCCAGCATAGGGGCTAACTATGGCTACACCTTC.

Only a few counts were recorded for this clonotype. The rearrangement uses TRBV6-5 and TRBJ1-2; 8 positions match TRBD1. Germline V gives CDR1 MNHEY, CDR2 SVGAGI. Germline trimming cut 3 bases from V and 3 bases from J; bases unmatched to any gene: 9. This CDR3 has 16 amino acids. The CDR3 loop reads CASSYTADREDYGYTF. The CDR3 DNA reads as TGTGCCAGCAGTTATACAGCGGACAGGGAGGACTATGGCTACACCTTC.

The chain carries TRBV7-9 and TRBJ2-7; D may be TRBD2 (6 bases). The germline V and J ends were trimmed by 11 bases and 3 bases, with 17 bases remaining between them. The CDR3 spans 13 residues. Germline CDR1 and CDR2: SEHNR and FQNEAQ (reference sequence). The CDR3 DNA sequence: TGTGCCGTCCCGGGACTTCAAGTCTACGAGCAGTACTTC. As protein: CAVPGLQVYEQYF.

In this sample, this clonotype turned up a few times. The chain carries TRBV25-1 and TRBJ2-1, with a weak D call TRBD2 (6 bases). V lost 4 bases, J lost 2 bases, and 15 bases lay in between. The germline gives CDR1 MGHDK, CDR2 SYGVNS. This CDR3 spans 16 amino acids. Written as DNA, the CDR3 is TGTGCCAGCAGTGCCCAGGGACTTCTCGCCTACAATGAGCAGTTCTTC. Encoded protein: CASSAQGLLAYNEQFF. Using reference TRBV25-1 and TRBJ2-1 for the parts outside the CDR3, the full variable domain is EADIYQTPRYLVIGTGKKITLECSQTMGHDKMYWYQQDPGMELHLIHYSYGVNSTEKGDLSSESTVSRIRTEHFPLTLESARPSHTSQYLCASSAQGLLAYNEQFFGPGTRLTVL.

This clonotype was picked up a small number of times. This chain joins TRBV20-1 and TRBJ1-1; no definite D call. The CDR3 totals 12 residues. Looked up from germline, CDR1 is DFQATT and CDR2 is SNEGSKA (reference sequence). The CDR3, as DNA: TGCAGAGCTTCTTGGGGGAACACTGAAGCTTTCTTT. It codes for CRASWGNTEAFF.

V gene TRBV5-1 combines with J gene TRBJ2-3; TRBD2 agrees at 7 bases. The CDR3 is made up of 15 amino acids. Germline assignment: CDR1 SGHRS and CDR2 YFSETQ. V lost 1 base and J lost 2; bases outside the gene matches: 4. The CDR3 coding sequence is TGCGCCAGCAGCTTGATGGGGGACTACACAGATACGCAGTATTTT. Translation: CASSLMGDYTDTQYF.

The table lists this clonotype with many counts. This chain uses TRBV29-1 with TRBJ2-5, with D possibly called TRBD1 or TRBD2 (5 bases each). V was pared by 4 bases and J by 5 bases, with 20 bases between. The germline V gene encodes CDR1 SQVTM and CDR2 ANQGSEA. The CDR3 sequence is 15 residues long. Here the CDR3 DNA reads TGCAGCGTTGTTGAGGGACGGACCGACTGGGAGACCCAGTACTTC. It encodes CSVVEGRTDWETQYF.

In regard to this clonotype: Germline and junction disagree at one end, which may indicate a read error. The CDR3 here is CASSLTGSEALF. CDR3 bases: TGTGCCAGCTCCTTAACAGGGTCTGAAGCTCTCTTT. This chain connects TRBV12-3 or TRBV12-4 to TRBJ1-1; tentatively, D is TRBD1 (6 bases). CDR3 length: 12 residues.